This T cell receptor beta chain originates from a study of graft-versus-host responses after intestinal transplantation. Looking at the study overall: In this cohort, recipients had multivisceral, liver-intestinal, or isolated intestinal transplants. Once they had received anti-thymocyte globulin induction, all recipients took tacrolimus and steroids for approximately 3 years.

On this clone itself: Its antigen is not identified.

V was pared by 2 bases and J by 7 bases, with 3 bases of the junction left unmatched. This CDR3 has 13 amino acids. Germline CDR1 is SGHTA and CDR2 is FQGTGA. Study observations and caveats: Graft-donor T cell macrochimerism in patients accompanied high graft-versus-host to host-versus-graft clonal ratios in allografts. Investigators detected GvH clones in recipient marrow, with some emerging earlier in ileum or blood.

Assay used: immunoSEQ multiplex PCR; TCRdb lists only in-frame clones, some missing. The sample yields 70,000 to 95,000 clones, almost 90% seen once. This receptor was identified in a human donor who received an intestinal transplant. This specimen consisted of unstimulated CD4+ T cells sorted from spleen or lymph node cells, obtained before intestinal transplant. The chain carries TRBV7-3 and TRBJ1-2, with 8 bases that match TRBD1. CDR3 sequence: CASSLGTGGGYTF. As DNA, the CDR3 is TGTGCCAGCAGCTTAGGAACAGGGGGTGGCTACACCTTC.